These 4 T cell receptor beta chains were all obtained from the same sample, sequenced in a study of CD8 T cells in ankylosing spondylitis. Using its own MiXCR run on the 5' RACE reads, TCRdb lists one record per CDR3 protein. The data contain approximately 35,000 distinct CDR3 sequences, 11% to 15% of them singletons. Sequencing input: blood. These receptors were taken from a male donor with ankylosing spondylitis or in good health (not recorded which).

This clonotype has just one count. This chain joins TRBV12-3 or TRBV12-4 and TRBJ1-4; D not resolved. V lost 6 bases, J lost 6 bases, and 17 bases lay in between. The length of the CDR3 is 15 residues. CDR3 region: CASSSHVRRDEKLFF. The DNA of the CDR3 is TGTGCCAGCAGCTCCCACGTCAGGCGGGATGAAAAACTGTTTTTT.

This clonotype was seen more than once but under ten times. The chain recombines TRBV27 with TRBJ2-7; no reliable D call. The ends were cut back, 4 bases at V and 3 bases at J, with 13 bases in the middle. Per germline, CDR1 MNHEY and CDR2 SMNVEV (reference sequence). The CDR3 length is 14 residues. CDR3 DNA sequence: TGTGCCAGCAGTTCCGTAGTAACTGTCTACGAGCAGTACTTC. The encoded protein is CASSSVVTVYEQYF.

The chain carries TRBV10-3 and TRBJ2-3; 8 nucleotides align to TRBD1. With 4 bases clipped from V and 4 bases from J, the junction kept 4 bases outside the gene matches. The germline gives CDR1 ENHRY, CDR2 SYGVKD. CDR3 length: 14 amino acids. This chain's CDR3 is CAISGDRGSDTQYF. The CDR3 DNA follows: TGTGCCATCAGTGGTGACAGGGGCTCAGATACGCAGTATTTT.

The gene calls are TRBV11-2 and TRBJ2-2, with no clear D. Germline CDR1 is SGHAT and CDR2 is FQNNGV. The CDR3 is made up of 14 amino acids. Trimming left V 1 base short and J 6 bases short, with 9 bases between. For the CDR3, the DNA is TGTGCCAGCAGCTTAGTGACGGTGGCCGGGGAGCTGTTTTTT. It yields the protein CASSLVTVAGELFF.